The 32 T cell receptor beta chains below come from one sample, sequenced in a study of cytomegalovirus exposure and HLA in healthy donors. The PCR used 60 Vbeta and 13 Jbeta primers. Generated by immunoSEQ multiplex PCR, the TCRdb table keeps only in-frame clones and is missing some. The sample lists 120,000 or so clones, about 80% occurring once. Material for sequencing was PBMCs. The receptors shown here come from a man between 18 and 35 years old in good health and CMV-seronegative.

This chain joins TRBV2 and TRBJ2-1, with 7 bases aligning to TRBD2. Per the germline V gene, CDR1 is SNHLY and CDR2 is FYNNEI. This CDR3 has 15 amino acids. V lost 10 bases to trimming and J lost 0 bases; unmatched junction nucleotides: 9. The CDR3 nucleotides read TGTGCCACCCATCTAGCGGCCAGCTCCTACAATGAGCAGTTCTTC. It yields the protein CATHLAASSYNEQFF.

This rearrangement joins TRBV5-4 to TRBJ1-2; possibly TRBD1 for D (6 bases). This CDR3 has 14 amino acids. The V end was cut by 1 base, the J end by 8 bases, with 15 bases between. The germline CDR1 and CDR2 sequences are SGHNT and YYREEE (reference sequence). CDR3: CASSLQGRRQGYTF. The CDR3 DNA follows: TGTGCCAGCAGCTTGCAGGGGAGAAGACAAGGCTACACCTTC.

In this sample, this clone turned up once. The rearrangement uses TRBV5-6 and TRBJ2-5, with unresolved D. The J call may be faulty, since TRBJ2-7 better matches the DNA end. This CDR3 is 12 amino acids long. Germline V gene lookup returns CDR1 SGHDT and CDR2 YYEEEE. The CDR3 nucleotides read TGTGCCAGCAGAGGCCGAGACTACGAGCAGTACTTC. This encodes CASRGRDYEQYF.

This clone occurred once. This chain joins TRBV7-2 and TRBJ1-1; TRBD1 is a possible D gene (6 bases). V lost 2 bases to trimming and J lost 8 bases, with 12 bases between them. The length of the CDR3 is 13 residues. Germline assignment: CDR1 SGHTA and CDR2 FQGNSA. As DNA, the CDR3 is TGTGCCAGCAGCTTATATGGCGGGGGCGAAGCTTTCTTT. Its translation: CASSLYGGGEAFF.

The chain couples TRBV7-2 to TRBJ2-3; no definite D call. The CDR3 runs to 15 residues. The germline CDR1 and CDR2 sequences are SGHTA and FQGNSA. The ends were cut back, 1 base at V and 0 bases at J, with 8 bases in the middle. The CDR3 spells CASSLVARSTDTQYF. DNA of the CDR3: TGTGCCAGCAGCTTAGTCGCTAGAAGCACAGATACGCAGTATTTT.

The chain couples TRBV19 to TRBJ1-2; 8 positions match TRBD1. J lost 4 bases, V lost 7 bases, and 11 bases had no gene match. The germline V gene encodes CDR1 LNHDA and CDR2 SQIVND (reference sequence). CDR3 length: 15 residues. The CDR3 DNA reads TGTGCCAGTATGAGGGACCACAGGGGGGGCTATGGCTACACCTTC. Amino acids: CASMRDHRGGYGYTF.

In nucleotides, the CDR3 is TGTGCCAGCAGTTACTCGAAGGGGAGCAATCAGCCCCAGCATTTT. It is translated as CASSYSKGSNQPQHF. This chain joins TRBV6-5 and TRBJ1-5, with a possible D match to TRBD1 (5 bases). CDR1 is MNHEY, CDR2 SVGAGI, per germline. The V end lost 0 bases, the J end lost 1 base, and 7 bases lay between the germline ends. There are 15 residues in the CDR3.

The chain carries TRBV10-2 and TRBJ1-4; D unclear. The CDR3 is 16 amino acids. The germline gives CDR1 WSHSY, CDR2 SAAADI. Trimming stripped 10 bases from V and 6 bases from J, with 24 bases between. CDR3: CATSFPSRGSDEKLFF. The DNA of the CDR3 is TGCGCCACGTCATTTCCCAGTCGGGGTTCCGATGAAAAACTGTTTTTT.

The chain links TRBV6-1 to TRBJ2-2; 7 bases line up with TRBD1. In germline, CDR1 is MNHNS, CDR2 SASEGT. The CDR3 spans 14 residues. With V trimmed by 6 bases and J by 4 bases, 5 bases remained unmatched. CDR3 loop: CASRPDRVTGELFF. CDR3 bases: TGTGCCAGCAGACCCGACAGGGTCACCGGGGAGCTGTTTTTT.

The chain employs TRBV7-6 and TRBJ2-5; D might be TRBD1 (6 bases). CDR3 length: 15 residues. Per the germline V gene, CDR1 is SGHVS and CDR2 is FNYEAQ. V was cut by 5 bases and J by 3 bases, with 16 bases left in between. The CDR3 DNA is TGTGCCAGCAGCCTCGATGGGGGCGTAAAAGAGACCCAGTACTTC. This codes for CASSLDGGVKETQYF. Full variable domain (outside the CDR3, taken from reference TRBV7-6 and TRBJ2-5): GAGVSQSPRYKVTKRGQDVALRCDPISGHVSLYWYRQALGQGPEFLTYFNYEAQQDKSGLPNDRFSAERPEGSISTLTIQRTEQRDSAMYRCASSLDGGVKETQYFGPGTRLLVL.

V is TRBV4-2 and J is TRBJ1-1; no reliable D call. CDR1 LGHNA and CDR2 YNFKEQ come from the germline V gene. The germline V and J ends were trimmed by 4 bases and 0 bases, with 12 bases remaining between them. CDR3 length: 15 residues. CDR3 in DNA: TGTGCCAGCAGCCGAGCGGGAGTTGTGAACACTGAAGCTTTCTTT. Protein: CASSRAGVVNTEAFF.

V usage is TRBV5-1 and J usage is TRBJ2-7; D ambiguous. Germline values: CDR1 SGHRS, CDR2 YFSETQ. The CDR3 loop spans 13 amino acids. Trimming removed 0 bases from V and 4 bases from J, with 8 bases in between. CDR3 amino acids: CASSLELTYEQYF. CDR3 coding DNA: TGCGCCAGCAGCTTGGAACTTACGTACGAGCAGTACTTC.

This clone was found once. This CDR3 reads CASSLTLGDAHGYTF. The CDR3 coding sequence is TGTGCCAGCAGCTTAACGCTCGGGGATGCCCATGGCTACACCTTC. V gene TRBV7-2 combines with J gene TRBJ1-2; D is ambiguous. The CDR3 covers 15 residues. The ends were cut back, 2 bases at V and 6 bases at J, with 16 bases in the middle. Per germline, CDR1 SGHTA and CDR2 FQGNSA. The full variable domain, rest sourced from reference TRBV7-2 and TRBJ1-2, is GAGVSQSPSNKVTEKGKDVELRCDPISGHTALYWYRQSLGQGLEFLIYFQGNSAPDKSGLPSDRFSAERTGGSVSTLTIQRTQQEDSAVYLCASSLTLGDAHGYTFGSGTRLTVV.

The sample holds one count of this clone. The rearrangement links TRBV5-6 to TRBJ1-1; D not resolved. This CDR3 comprises 13 residues. Germline loops: CDR1 SGHDT, CDR2 YYEEEE. Trimming left V 1 base short and J 3 bases short, with 7 bases between. The CDR3 is CASSLLSYTEAFF. CDR3 DNA: TGTGCCAGCAGCTTGCTGTCGTACACTGAAGCTTTCTTT.

The chain is built from TRBV4-1 and TRBJ1-2; D remains ambiguous. V was pared by 4 bases and J by 10 bases, with 13 bases between. Germline V CDR1 and CDR2: MGHRA, YSYEKL. The CDR3 has 12 amino acids. CDR3 DNA: TGCGCCAGCAGCCCGGGCGGAGGGCCCTACACCTTC. Protein product: CASSPGGGPYTF.

The genes are TRBV18 and TRBJ2-7, with TRBD1 matching 10 bases. CDR1 KGHSH and CDR2 LQKENI come from the germline V gene. With V trimmed by 2 bases and J by 6 bases, 4 bases remained unmatched. The CDR3 covers 14 residues. Here the CDR3 DNA reads TGTGCCAGCTCACCATCGACAGGGGGCGGCGAGCAGTACTTC. Translated: CASSPSTGGGEQYF.

The chain uses TRBV6-5 and TRBJ1-1; 10 bases are a match to TRBD1. The length of the CDR3 is 14 residues. Looked up from germline, CDR1 is MNHEY and CDR2 is SVGAGI. J was trimmed by 3 bases and V by 5 bases; bases with no gene match: 3. Written as DNA, the CDR3 is TGTGCCAGCAGTCCAGGACAGGGGGACACTGAAGCTTTCTTT. Translated: CASSPGQGDTEAFF.

The chain recombines TRBV13 with TRBJ2-7; TRBD1 is a possible D gene (6 bases). The CDR3 consists of 15 residues. Germline-derived CDR1 and CDR2 are PRHDT and FYEKMQ (reference sequence). Trimming removed 6 bases at V and 0 bases at J, with 15 bases between. CDR3 residues: CASRLRGYGSYEQYF. In DNA form, the CDR3 reads TGTGCCAGCAGGTTAAGGGGGTACGGCTCCTACGAGCAGTACTTC.

As DNA, the CDR3 is TGTGCCAGCAGCTTAAGACTAGCGGGGGGGATTTACGAGCAGTACTTC. Its translation is CASSLRLAGGIYEQYF. The rearrangement links TRBV7-9 to TRBJ2-7, with 14 positions matching TRBD2. The CDR3 consists of 16 residues. The trim removed 2 bases at V and 4 bases at J, leaving 4 bases unmatched. Germline-derived CDR1 and CDR2 are SEHNR and FQNEAQ (reference sequence). The complete variable domain, with remaining parts taken from reference TRBV7-9 and TRBJ2-7, reads DTGVSQNPRHKITKRGQNVTFRCDPISEHNRLYWYRQTLGQGPEFLTYFQNEAQLEKSRLLSDRFSAERPKGSFSTLEIQRTEQGDSAMYLCASSLRLAGGIYEQYFGPGTRLTVT.

This rearrangement joins TRBV19 to TRBJ2-4; weak D call: TRBD2 (7 bases). The CDR3 spans 13 residues. Trimming left V 9 bases short and J 7 bases short, with 16 bases between. Germline V gene sequence: CDR1 LNHDA, CDR2 SQIVND (reference sequence). The CDR3 coding sequence is TGTGCCAGCCAGGGGAGGGAGGGGAACATTCAGTACTTC. This sequence encodes CASQGREGNIQYF.

This clone has just a few counts. The DNA of the CDR3 is TGTGCCAGCAGACAGAACACCGGGGAGCTGTTTTTT. It encodes CASRQNTGELFF. The V gene is TRBV6-1, the J gene TRBJ2-2; unclear D gene. Trimming stripped 6 bases from V and 1 base from J, with 3 bases between. CDR1 MNHNS and CDR2 SASEGT come from the germline V gene. This CDR3 spans 12 amino acids.

The V and J genes are TRBV10-3 and TRBJ2-7, with TRBD2 identical over 10 bases. Trimming cost V 6 bases and J 4 bases; bases outside gene matches: 9. The V gene's germline CDR1 is ENHRY and CDR2 SYGVKD. The CDR3 is 15 amino acids. This CDR3 is CAIREGLAGVYEQYF. The CDR3, as DNA: TGTGCCATCAGAGAGGGCCTAGCGGGGGTTTACGAGCAGTACTTC.

The chain links TRBV5-1 to TRBJ2-3; the match to TRBD1 covers 7 bases. V lost 4 bases, J lost 3 bases, and 11 bases stayed unmatched. Germline V gene data show CDR1 as SGHRS and CDR2 as YFSETQ. The CDR3 contains 16 residues. Here the CDR3 reads CASSTQTGKKTDTQYF. CDR3 DNA: TGCGCCAGCAGCACCCAGACAGGGAAGAAGACAGATACGCAGTATTTT.

This clone was observed once. CDR3 protein: CASSPQGEQGGTEAFF. The CDR3 DNA reads as TGTGCCAGCAGTCCACAGGGGGAACAGGGGGGAACTGAAGCTTTCTTT. The chain joins TRBV6-4 to TRBJ1-1; TRBD1 matches 8 bases. The CDR3 is made up of 16 amino acids. Germline V lookup: CDR1 MRHNA, CDR2 SNTAGT. With V trimmed by 5 bases and J by 5 bases, 13 bases remained unmatched.

In this sample, this clone turned up a few times. The chain recombines TRBV19 with TRBJ2-1; 7 bases agree with TRBD2. V gave up 4 bases and J gave up 6 bases; unmatched junction bases: 6. CDR3 size: 14 residues. Germline CDR1 LNHDA, CDR2 SQIVND (reference sequence). The DNA for the CDR3 is TGTGCCAGTAGTACCCCGGGACTATTCAATGAGCAGTTCTTC. Protein product: CASSTPGLFNEQFF.

V is TRBV2 and J is TRBJ2-5; 16 bases are a match to TRBD2. The CDR3 length is 17 residues. V lost 6 bases to trimming and J lost 4 bases; unmatched junction nucleotides: 8. Germline CDR1 reads SNHLY; CDR2 reads FYNNEI. The CDR3 sequence: CASSTGTSGGAGETQYF. In nucleotides, the CDR3 is TGTGCCAGCAGCACCGGGACTAGCGGGGGGGCCGGAGAGACCCAGTACTTC.

This clone was seen just once. The chain couples TRBV9 to TRBJ2-5, with 9 bases fitting TRBD1. The CDR3 runs to 14 residues. CDR1 and CDR2 from the germline V gene are SGDLS and YYNGEE. V trimming: 0 bases; J trimming: 6 bases; junction bases outside the gene matches: 3. CDR3 sequence: CASSVEQGAKTQYF. For the CDR3, the DNA is TGTGCCAGCAGCGTAGAACAGGGGGCGAAGACCCAGTACTTC.

V gene TRBV28 combines with J gene TRBJ2-7, with 14 bases lining up with TRBD2. Trimming took 4 bases from V and 5 from J; bases not matched to a gene: 10. The CDR3 loop spans 17 amino acids. Germline CDR1 reads MDHEN; CDR2 reads SYDVKM. The CDR3 nucleotides are TGTGCCAGCAGTTCTACCCTCGGACTAGCGGGGGGTAACGAGCAGTACTTC. This sequence encodes CASSSTLGLAGGNEQYF.

V usage is TRBV7-9 and J usage is TRBJ1-2; D perhaps matches TRBD1 (5 bases). Germline V lookup: CDR1 SEHNR, CDR2 FQNEAQ (reference sequence). Deletions cut 1 base from V and 3 bases from J, with 15 bases between. This CDR3 has 16 residues. CDR3 DNA: TGTGCCAGCAGCTTAGGCCGGGGGGACTTGGACTATGGCTACACCTTC. This codes for CASSLGRGDLDYGYTF.

The chain couples TRBV5-1 to TRBJ1-3, with unresolved D. V was trimmed by 4 bases and J by 2 bases, leaving 13 bases between them. The germline CDR1 and CDR2 sequences are SGHRS and YFSETQ. The CDR3 length is 15 residues. The CDR3 reads CASSPLPQAGNTIYF. CDR3 DNA: TGCGCCAGCAGCCCCCTCCCCCAGGCTGGAAACACCATATATTTT.

This chain's CDR3 is CASKGGPHSGYTF. CDR3 nucleotide sequence: TGTGCCAGCAAAGGAGGGCCCCATTCTGGCTACACCTTC. The V and J genes are TRBV6-5 and TRBJ1-2; D is unclear. The CDR3 contains 13 residues. Trimming left V 7 bases short and J 7 bases short, with 16 bases between. CDR1 and CDR2 from the germline V gene are MNHEY and SVGAGI.

The V call is TRBV6-1, the J call TRBJ2-5; the match to TRBD2 covers 14 bases. The CDR3 extends over 16 amino acids. Unmatched junction bases numbered 1, after V lost 3 bases and J lost 1 base. Germline CDR1 is MNHNS and CDR2 is SASEGT. Written as DNA, the CDR3 is TGTGCCAGCAGTGAGGGGACTAGCGGGGGCCAAGAGACCCAGTACTTC. Its translation: CASSEGTSGGQETQYF.